This TCR beta chain appears in the sequencing data of a study of T cell repertoires in cytomegalovirus infection. Study-level background: Public TCR beta signatures provided an indication of both CMV infection and a matching HLA type. Study observations and caveats: Ex vivo, HLA-C-restricted CMV-specific TCR beta clonotypes prevailed over the rest of the response. The cumulative frequency of public TCR beta families identified carriers of CMV plus the relevant HLA.

The V and J ends lost 3 bases and 6 bases respectively, with 15 bases between them. Germline loops: CDR1 DFQATT, CDR2 SNEGSKA (reference sequence). There are 14 residues in the CDR3. This clonotype was seen many times. As yet, its antigen is unknown. TCRdb reprocessed the reads via MiXCR and lists one record per CDR3 protein. Of about 180,000 distinct CDR3 sequences in the sample, approximately 15% were seen once. The chain links TRBV20-1 to TRBJ2-1, with D possibly matching TRBD1 (6 bases). Sequenced input: PBMCs. This TCR derives from a human donor in good health (CMV status not recorded). Some clones in this sample may be carry-over from other donors' samples. CDR3 in amino acids: CSASGQGIGNEQFF. CDR3 nucleotide sequence: TGCAGTGCTAGTGGGCAGGGGATCGGCAATGAGCAGTTCTTC.